This is a list of T cell receptor beta chains from one sample in a study of monozygotic twins with inflammatory bowel disease. After re-calling the 5' RACE reads, TCRdb lists one entry per CDR3 protein, DNA absent. The table for this sample gives roughly 150,000 distinct CDR3 sequences. The specimen was blood. These receptors were obtained from a human donor with ulcerative colitis or Crohn's disease, or a healthy co-twin of an affected twin (not recorded which). Both conserved end residues are part of each CDR3.

V gene	J gene	CDR3 protein
TRBV18	TRBJ2-5	CASSLTGLSQETQYF
TRBV2	TRBJ1-1	CASTLNRDSLSMNTEAFF
TRBV7-3	TRBJ1-2	CASSSNGGAGYGYTF
TRBV27	TRBJ2-7	CASSFRDQGVSSYEQYF
TRBV18	TRBJ2-7	CASSLRSSADTYEQYF
TRBV5-1	TRBJ2-1	CASSSGLAGDNEQFF
TRBV29-1	TRBJ2-7	CSVPGRLSYEQYF
TRBV6-5	TRBJ2-3	CASSSSENTQYF
TRBV20-1	TRBJ2-1	CSATGTSGYHEQFF
TRBV6-5	TRBJ2-7	CASSPRPTDEQYF
TRBV6-5	TRBJ1-5	CASSYRGNQPQHF
TRBV20-1	TRBJ2-3	CSAAMRDTQYF
TRBV15	TRBJ2-3	CATSRDLAGGPQYF
TRBV3-1	TRBJ2-1	CASSQDPPSGRNEQFF
TRBV20-1	TRBJ2-1	CSARSTIAVTYNEQFF
TRBV20-1	TRBJ2-7	CSARALRTRDRGFGQYF